This T cell receptor (beta chain) was observed in a study of blood T cell repertoires in COVID-19. Study-wide background: From the United States, Italy and Spain came samples of acute and convalescent COVID-19. Sources were T cells, B-cell-depleted T cells, or PBMCs; the material itself was cDNA or gDNA.

The CDR3 consists of 16 residues. V was clipped by 6 bases and J by 5 bases, with 22 bases between them. As processed by the authors: How many nucleated cells were present was estimated from reference gene primer amplification. TCRdb's copy holds only in-frame clones and misses some; the assay was immunoSEQ multiplex PCR. The V and J calls and clone size were taken over from that table, and D and trimming were inferred from the DNA. Of 110,000 to 150,000 clones in the sample, 75% to 90% were seen once. This chain uses TRBV23-1 with TRBJ2-5, with a weak D call TRBD2 (7 bases). TRBV23-1 is an ORF for which the function is uncertain. This receptor was obtained from a woman aged 55-69 years with active COVID-19. The sequenced sample consisted of peripheral blood. The CDR3 sequence: CASSQIRGGPWETQYF. Written as DNA, the CDR3 is TGCGCCAGCAGCCAGATCAGGGGAGGGCCTTGGGAGACCCAGTACTTC.